The TCR beta chain described here comes from a study of CXCR3-negative and CXCR3-positive naive CD8 T cells. General study results and limits: It was found that naive subsets had comparable surface CD5, and TCR strength was inferred from TRB CDR3 properties. Memory cells diverged, while naive CXCR3-positive and CXCR3-negative cells had similar TRBV-TRBJ usage.

Via 5' RACE with UMI labels, TRB cDNA libraries were prepared. After re-calling the 5' RACE reads, TCRdb lists one entry per CDR3 protein, DNA absent. Here the sample table reports 100,000 to 150,000 distinct CDR3 sequences. About this clonotype: Its antigen remains unidentified.

Cells that were CD45RO-CCR7+CD27+CD95- constituted naive CD8+ T cells. Germline V gives CDR1 SGHTA, CDR2 FQGTGA. This CDR3 has 15 residues. The J gene is TRBJ2-3, the V gene TRBV7-3; TCRdb names TRBD2, which stays unverified in the absence of DNA. Sample: naive CXCR3- CD8+ T cells from blood. Sample subset: CD45RO-CCR7+CD27+CD95- naive CD8+ T cells lacking CXCR3 (TNR3-). The TCR originated in a human donor in good health. Some clones in this sample may be carry-over from other donors' samples. This CDR3 is CASSRTAGATDTQYF.